This is a list of T cell receptor beta chains from one sample in a study of CXCR3-negative and CXCR3-positive naive CD8 T cells. TCRdb re-called the 5' RACE reads, yielding one record per CDR3 amino acid sequence without DNA. The sample totals 90,000 to 150,000 distinct CDR3 sequences. The material sequenced was naive CXCR3+ CD8+ T cells from blood. These receptors were obtained from a human donor in good health. Some clones in this sample may be carry-over from other donors' samples. Each CDR3 is given with its conserved first and last residue.

V	J	CDR3
TRBV19	TRBJ2-7	CASSRYLLTSYEQYF
TRBV20-1	TRBJ1-4	CSARLGSSNEKLFF
TRBV12-3/TRBV12-4	TRBJ1-1	CASEVQGNTEAFF
TRBV6-5	TRBJ1-1	CASRLYGRTEAFF
TRBV5-4	TRBJ2-7	CASSPDRGQIYEQYF
TRBV7-9	TRBJ2-2	CASSLTDISPRQRTGELFF
TRBV2	TRBJ2-1	CASSETGGSSSYNEQFF
TRBV15	TRBJ2-2	CATSRDKAVNTGELFF
TRBV6-4	TRBJ2-7	CARGQGWYYEQYF
TRBV4-1	TRBJ2-3	CASSPTGGVGDTQYF
TRBV20-1	TRBJ2-1	CSATRAPKGDEQFF
TRBV24-1	TRBJ2-1	CATSDLWDTDNEQFF
TRBV5-1	TRBJ2-7	CASSLGQGAAYEQYF
TRBV28	TRBJ2-7	CASSQYRETYEQYF
TRBV29-1	TRBJ1-1	CSVETGYTEAFF
TRBV5-1	TRBJ2-1	CASSLATSLHYYNEQFF
TRBV7-8	TRBJ2-3	CASSLETGGGWDTQYF
TRBV29-1	TRBJ2-1	CSVEERTGVYEQFF
TRBV20-1	TRBJ2-5	CSSDQSGETQYF
TRBV13	TRBJ2-3	CASSTRPLGTEDTQYF
TRBV4-2	TRBJ2-2	CASSPRGLAGGVSGELFF
TRBV25-1	TRBJ2-2	CASSEYYSKANTGELFF
TRBV7-9	TRBJ2-3	CASSPILDTQYF
TRBV28	TRBJ2-5	CASSYHQRLAGSVQETQYF
TRBV19	TRBJ2-7	CASLLPGGDEQYF
TRBV29-1	TRBJ2-7	CSVRDRGNTIAYEQYF
TRBV4-2	TRBJ2-1	CASSSLAGNEQFF
TRBV12-3/TRBV12-4	TRBJ1-1	CASSTQGTEAFF
TRBV12-3/TRBV12-4	TRBJ2-5	CASSIRRGQETQYF
TRBV29-1	TRBJ2-1	CSVTAVDIGEQFF
TRBV23-1	TRBJ2-7	CASTPSDSTYEQYF
TRBV29-1	TRBJ2-1	CSVAGTASYNEQFF
TRBV7-3	TRBJ1-6	CASSPTGPSNYNSPLHF
TRBV7-8	TRBJ2-7	CASSFSGSVDEQYF
TRBV3-2	TRBJ2-7	CASSSSPLGRQYF
TRBV11-3	TRBJ2-1	CASSSGTYNEQFF
TRBV11-2	TRBJ2-7	CASSLTGDYEQYF
TRBV29-1	TRBJ2-1	CSGGGLDNEQFF
TRBV2	TRBJ2-4	CASSGSEQWGKNIQYF
TRBV13	TRBJ2-1	CASTHPSGGSYNEQFF
TRBV6-2/TRBV6-3	TRBJ2-7	CASSYSIVHEQYF